The 21 T cell receptor beta chains below come from one sample, sequenced in a study of Graves' ophthalmopathy and Graves' hyperthyroidism. Scientists amplified the TCR beta CDR3 regions from RNA transcripts. Second-round multiplex PCR followed a first-round RT-PCR using HTBI primers. One entry per CDR3 protein, called by TCRdb with MiXCR from the multiplex PCR reads. The data show 400,000 or so distinct CDR3 sequences, with 17% seen just once and 2% to 3% held by the top ten. Sample: peripheral blood. These receptors were obtained from an adult woman with stable Graves' hyperthyroidism.

This clonotype was picked up many times. The chain links TRBV5-1 to TRBJ2-7, with 7 bases fitting TRBD2. V trimming: 2 bases; J trimming: 2 bases; junction bases outside the gene matches: 4. Looked up from germline, CDR1 is SGHRS and CDR2 is YFSETQ. The CDR3 contains 14 residues. CDR3 amino acids: CASSLSGTPYEQYF. CDR3 in DNA: TGCGCCAGCAGCTTAAGCGGGACCCCCTACGAGCAGTACTTC.

Ten or more counts support this clonotype. The chain carries TRBV19 and TRBJ1-5, with D unclear. The CDR3 is 15 residues long. Germline V gene sequence: CDR1 LNHDA, CDR2 SQIVND (reference sequence). Trimming pared 8 bases from V and 0 bases from J, leaving 14 bases between. CDR3 amino acids: CASRERAGSNQPQHF. As DNA, the CDR3 is TGTGCCAGTCGCGAGAGGGCAGGTAGCAATCAGCCCCAGCATTTT. The full variable domain, rest sourced from reference TRBV19 and TRBJ1-5, is DGGITQSPKYLFRKEGQNVTLSCEQNLNHDAMYWYRQDPGQGLRLIYYSQIVNDFQKGDIAEGYSVSREKKESFPLTVTSAQKNPTAFYLCASRERAGSNQPQHFGDGTRLSIL.

This clonotype was recorded at least ten times. The gene calls are TRBV13 and TRBJ1-1; D is ambiguous. Looked up from germline, CDR1 is PRHDT and CDR2 is FYEKMQ (reference sequence). CDR3 size: 11 residues. V lost 7 bases and J 1 base, leaving 4 bases between the germline ends. This chain's CDR3 is CASTRNTEAFF. The CDR3 nucleotides read TGTGCCAGCACCAGGAACACTGAAGCTTTCTTT.

This clonotype occurred many times. This chain connects TRBV5-1 to TRBJ1-1, with D perhaps TRBD1 (6 bases). The germline V and J ends were trimmed by 1 base and 4 bases, with 14 bases remaining between them. This CDR3 is 15 amino acids long. The germline gives CDR1 SGHRS, CDR2 YFSETQ. CDR3 sequence (DNA): TGCGCCAGCAGCTTGTACCCTCCAGGGGCCACTGAAGCTTTCTTT. This codes for CASSLYPPGATEAFF.

This clonotype came up a few times. The chain is built from TRBV5-1 and TRBJ2-7; 8 bases agree with TRBD1. V lost 3 bases and J lost 6; bases outside the gene matches: 8. Germline CDR1 and CDR2: SGHRS and YFSETQ. The CDR3 spans 14 residues. CDR3 protein: CASSSPGTGSEQYF. The CDR3 region has the DNA TGCGCCAGCAGCTCCCCCGGGACAGGTTCCGAGCAGTACTTC. The whole variable domain, remainder taken from reference TRBV5-1 and TRBJ2-7, is KAGVTQTPRYLIKTRGQQVTLSCSPISGHRSVSWYQQTPGQGLQFLFEYFSETQRNKGNFPGRFSGRQFSNSRSEMNVSTLELGDSALYLCASSSPGTGSEQYFGPGTRLTVT.

In its sample, this clonotype was seen many times. The genes are TRBV6-2 or TRBV6-3 and TRBJ1-2; D is possibly TRBD1 (5 bases). CDR1 and CDR2 (germline): MNHEY, SVGEGT. This CDR3 has 18 residues. V was cut by 5 bases and J by 5 bases, with 27 bases left in between. The CDR3 sequence is CASSIAGATPVEAYGYTF. The CDR3 DNA sequence: TGTGCCAGCAGTATCGCCGGGGCCACTCCAGTCGAGGCGTATGGCTACACCTTC.

This clonotype occurred many times. This sequence joins TRBV5-7 and TRBJ2-5; no clear D gene. TRBV5-7 is filed as an ORF, its function uncertain. The CDR3 length is 17 residues. Trimming removed 1 base at V and 0 bases at J, with 16 bases between. The CDR3: CASSLRKPYHDQETQYF. CDR3 nucleotides: TGTGCCAGCAGCTTGCGGAAACCGTATCATGACCAAGAGACCCAGTACTTC.

A note on this clonotype: Germline and junction disagree at one end, which may indicate a read error. This rearrangement joins TRBV6-1 to TRBJ2-6, with D perhaps matching TRBD1 or TRBD2 (6 bases each). CDR3 length: 15 amino acids. Germline lookup yields CDR1 MNHNS and CDR2 SASEGT. CDR3 coding DNA: TGTGCCGGCAGGAGGAGGGGGGCTGGGGCCAACGTCCTGACTTTC. Protein: CAGRRRGAGANVLTF.

This clonotype showed up many times. J is TRBJ1-1 and V is TRBV9; no definite D call. The CDR3 covers 13 residues. The V gene's germline CDR1 is SGDLS and CDR2 YYNGEE. V gave up 0 bases and J gave up 3 bases, with 6 bases separating them. CDR3 residues: CASSVGVYTEAFF. CDR3 DNA: TGTGCCAGCAGCGTAGGAGTTTACACTGAAGCTTTCTTT.

A note on this clonotype: A much larger clone lies one base from this, so it may be a read error. This chain joins TRBV5-1 and TRBJ1-1, with D tentatively TRBD1 (5 bases). There are 12 residues in the CDR3. Germline CDR1 is SGHRS and CDR2 is YFSETQ. Here the CDR3 reads CASSKGLSEAVF. CDR3 nucleotide sequence: TGCGCCAGCAGCAAGGGACTTTCTGAAGCTGTCTTT.

This clonotype was observed many times. This sequence joins TRBV6-5 and TRBJ2-7, with D possibly being TRBD1 or TRBD2 (5 bases each). The CDR3 sequence is 13 residues long. Germline CDR1 reads MNHEY; CDR2 reads SVGAGI. Trimming cost V 2 bases and J 5 bases, with 10 bases left between them. In nucleotides, the CDR3 is TGTGCCAGCAGTTACGGGGGAGTTGACGAGCAGTACTTC. Its translation: CASSYGGVDEQYF.

This chain uses TRBV6-2 or TRBV6-3 with TRBJ1-5, with 8 bases that match TRBD1. The CDR3 covers 17 residues. V lost 6 bases and J lost 0; bases outside the gene matches: 10. Germline loops: CDR1 MNHEY, CDR2 SVGEGT. The CDR3 reads CASSPLTGAYSNQPQHF. CDR3 nucleotides: TGTGCCAGCAGCCCATTGACAGGGGCTTATAGCAATCAGCCCCAGCATTTT.

This chain joins TRBV6-1 and TRBJ1-1; D gene unclear. Germline CDR1 reads MNHNS; CDR2 reads SASEGT. Trimming removed 6 bases from V and 0 bases from J, with 11 bases in between. This CDR3 is built from 14 residues. CDR3 amino acids: CASSAVGVNTEAFF. CDR3 coding DNA: TGTGCCAGCAGCGCCGTGGGAGTGAACACTGAAGCTTTCTTT.

This clonotype was recorded many times. V and J are TRBV20-1 and TRBJ2-7; D unresolved. CDR3 length equals 12 residues. Germline V gene lookup returns CDR1 DFQATT and CDR2 SNEGSKA (reference sequence). V was clipped by 2 bases and J by 6 bases, with 11 bases between them. This CDR3 reads CSARRSGFEQYF. The CDR3 nucleotides are TGCAGTGCTAGAAGGTCGGGCTTCGAGCAGTACTTC.

This clonotype was detected ten times or more. The V and J genes are TRBV7-6 and TRBJ1-2; tentatively, D is TRBD1 (6 bases). CDR3 length: 15 residues. With 5 bases removed from V and 8 bases from J, the gap between germline ends came to 21 bases. CDR1 and CDR2 from the germline V gene are SGHVS and FNYEAQ. CDR3 nucleotide sequence: TGTGCCAGCAGCACCCAGGCGGACAGCGCCCTCGGCTACACCTTC. Protein product: CASSTQADSALGYTF.

On this clonotype itself: This sequence may be a read error, since a much larger clone differs from it by one base. The chain recombines TRBV11-3 with TRBJ2-2, with no clear D. Germline loops: CDR1 SGHNT, CDR2 YENEEA. Trimming shortened V by 5 bases and J by 3 bases, and 10 bases separated the two germline ends. The CDR3 has 14 amino acids. The CDR3 spells CASSLTHDTGELFF. In DNA form, the CDR3 reads TGTGCCAGCAGCCTAACACATGACACCGGGGAGCTGTTTTTT.

The chain links TRBV4-1 to TRBJ2-7, with D possibly being TRBD1 (5 bases). The CDR3 sequence is 16 residues long. V lost 3 bases and J lost 0, with 15 bases in between. CDR1 and CDR2 from the germline V gene are MGHRA and YSYEKL. This CDR3 reads CASSQRSRQRSYEQYF. Written as DNA, the CDR3 is TGCGCCAGCAGCCAGAGGAGTCGACAGCGCTCCTACGAGCAGTACTTC.

This clonotype was seen many times. Sequence at one end of the junction differs from germline and may be a read error. The chain couples TRBV12-5 to TRBJ2-4; D perhaps matches TRBD1 (6 bases). CDR1 is LGHNT and CDR2 is FRNRAP in the germline V gene. This CDR3 has 20 amino acids. CDR3 amino acids: CASGLVQSGEQGSAKNIKYF. The CDR3 nucleotides are TGTGCTAGTGGTTTGGTACAATCGGGTGAGCAGGGGTCTGCCAAAAACATTAAGTACTTC.

At least ten counts were recorded for this clonotype. The chain is built from TRBV6-1 and TRBJ2-4, with D hard to call. Per germline, CDR1 MNHNS and CDR2 SASEGT. The CDR3 extends over 15 amino acids. V lost 6 bases and J 2 bases, leaving 14 bases between the germline ends. The CDR3 loop reads CASSQTRSPKNIQYF. CDR3 bases: TGTGCCAGCAGCCAGACAAGGAGTCCCAAAAACATTCAGTACTTC.

This clonotype was counted ten times or more. The chain uses TRBV30 and TRBJ2-5; possibly TRBD1 or TRBD2 for D (5 bases each). The V and J ends lost 0 bases and 1 base respectively, with 12 bases between them. The CDR3 covers 15 residues. Germline-derived CDR1 and CDR2 are GTSNPN and SVGIG (reference sequence). The chain's CDR3 is CAWSVGAGAQETQYF. The CDR3 DNA reads as TGTGCCTGGAGTGTAGGGGCGGGCGCCCAAGAGACCCAGTACTTC.

Only one count was recorded for this clonotype. The rearrangement joins TRBV6-5 to TRBJ1-1, with D unresolved. V was pared by 1 base and J by 6 bases, with 18 bases between. Germline values: CDR1 MNHEY, CDR2 SVGAGI. The CDR3 contains 16 residues. In DNA, the CDR3 is TGTGCCAGCAGTTACTTCGTTGAGGGCCCACTTTCTGAAGCTTTCTTT. Translating it yields CASSYFVEGPLSEAFF.